This paragraph reports one T cell receptor beta chain. Its matching antigen is unknown. The source of the sample is a study of beta chain features in type 1 diabetes. Notes on the study in general: Researchers report that Type 1 diabetes patients had moderately but significantly shorter TCRB CDR3s across all four CD4+ subsets.

The entirety of the isolated RNA underwent reverse transcription, so expressed TCRB transcripts were sequenced. Some clones are missing from TCRdb's copy, which holds only in-frame ones; the method was immunoSEQ multiplex PCR. The profile shows approximately 120,000 clones, 15% to 20% of them singletons. Germline V CDR1 and CDR2: SGHRS, YFSETQ. Trimming cost V 5 bases and J 7 bases, with 16 bases left between them. The CDR3 length is 14 residues. This receptor was taken from a man in his late teens or twenties with type 1 diabetes. The chain couples TRBV5-1 to TRBJ1-5; D might be TRBD1 (6 bases). Source material: central memory CD4+ T cells from blood. The CDR3 bases are TGCGCCAGCAGTCCGGGGGCTCAGGGGCAGCCCCAGCATTTT. Translating it yields CASSPGAQGQPQHF.